Here is one TCR beta chain with its context. This entry is derived from a study of T cell responses to AZD1222 COVID-19 vaccine. Germline V gene data show CDR1 as LGHNT and CDR2 as FRNRAP. This CDR3 has 12 residues. Trimming stripped 3 bases from V and 1 base from J, with 3 bases between. Data came from immunoSEQ multiplex PCR; TCRdb stores just in-frame clones and leaves some out. The repertoire holds about 180,000 clones, with 80% to 90% as singletons. The gene calls are TRBV12-5 and TRBJ1-1, with no clear D. The specimen was peripheral blood, collected on day 0 of AZD1222 vaccination. The TCR originated in an adult in good health. For the CDR3, the DNA is TGTGCTAGTGGTTTTGAGAACACTGAAGCTTTCTTT. This gives the protein CASGFENTEAFF.